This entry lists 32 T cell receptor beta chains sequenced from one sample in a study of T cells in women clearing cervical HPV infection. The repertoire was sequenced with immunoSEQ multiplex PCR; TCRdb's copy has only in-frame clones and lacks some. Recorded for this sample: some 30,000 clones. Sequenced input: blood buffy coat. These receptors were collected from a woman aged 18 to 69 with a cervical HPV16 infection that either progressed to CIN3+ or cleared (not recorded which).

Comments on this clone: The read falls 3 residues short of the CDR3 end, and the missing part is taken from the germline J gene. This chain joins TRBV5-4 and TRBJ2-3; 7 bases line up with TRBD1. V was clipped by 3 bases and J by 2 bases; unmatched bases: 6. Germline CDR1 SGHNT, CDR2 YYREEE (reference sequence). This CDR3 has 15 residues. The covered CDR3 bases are TGTGCCAGCAGCTCCCGGGACAGAGACACAGATACG. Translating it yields CASSSRDRDTDT. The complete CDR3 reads CASSSRDRDTDTQYF.

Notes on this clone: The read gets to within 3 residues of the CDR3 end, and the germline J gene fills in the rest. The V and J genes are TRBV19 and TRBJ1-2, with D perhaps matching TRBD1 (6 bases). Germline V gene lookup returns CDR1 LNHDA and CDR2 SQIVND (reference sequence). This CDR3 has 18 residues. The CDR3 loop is CASSLQASGGQSTDTYTF. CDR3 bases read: TGTGCCAGTAGCCTCCAGGCTAGCGGGGGGCAGAGCACAGATACC.

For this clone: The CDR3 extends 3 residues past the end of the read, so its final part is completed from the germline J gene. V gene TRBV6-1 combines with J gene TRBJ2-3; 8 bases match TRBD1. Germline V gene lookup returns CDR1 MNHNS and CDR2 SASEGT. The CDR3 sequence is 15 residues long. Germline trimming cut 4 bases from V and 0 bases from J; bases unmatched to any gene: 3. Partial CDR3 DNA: TGTGCCAGCAGTGCGGGACAGGCTAGCACAGATACG. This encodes CASSAGQASTDT. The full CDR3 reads CASSAGQASTDTQYF.

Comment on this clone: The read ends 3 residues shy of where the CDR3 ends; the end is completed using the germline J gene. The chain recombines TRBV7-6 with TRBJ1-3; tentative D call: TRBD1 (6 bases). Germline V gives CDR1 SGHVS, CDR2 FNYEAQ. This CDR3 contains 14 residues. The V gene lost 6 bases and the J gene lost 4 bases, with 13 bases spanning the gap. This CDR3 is CASRPGTTGNTIYF. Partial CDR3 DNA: TGTGCCAGCAGGCCGGGGACAACAGGAAACACC.

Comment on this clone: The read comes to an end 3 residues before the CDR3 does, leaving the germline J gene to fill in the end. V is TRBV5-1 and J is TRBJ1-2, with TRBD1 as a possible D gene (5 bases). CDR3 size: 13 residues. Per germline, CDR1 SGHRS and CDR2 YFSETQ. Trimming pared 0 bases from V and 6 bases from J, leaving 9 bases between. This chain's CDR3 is CASSLAGGDGYTF. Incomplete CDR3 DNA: TGCGCCAGCAGCTTGGCTGGGGGGGATGGC.

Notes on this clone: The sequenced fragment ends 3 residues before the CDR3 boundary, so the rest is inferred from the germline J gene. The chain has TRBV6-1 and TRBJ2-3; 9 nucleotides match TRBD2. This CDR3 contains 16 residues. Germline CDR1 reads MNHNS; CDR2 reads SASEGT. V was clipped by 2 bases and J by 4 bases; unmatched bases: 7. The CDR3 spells CASSEWLAGNADTQYF. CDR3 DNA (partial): TGTGCCAGCAGTGAATGGCTAGCGGGGAATGCAGATACG.

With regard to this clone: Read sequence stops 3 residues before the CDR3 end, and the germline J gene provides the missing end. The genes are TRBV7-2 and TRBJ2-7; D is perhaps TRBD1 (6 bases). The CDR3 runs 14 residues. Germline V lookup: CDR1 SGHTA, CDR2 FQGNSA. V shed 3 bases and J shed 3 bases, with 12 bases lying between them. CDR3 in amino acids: CASSFSTGIYEQYF. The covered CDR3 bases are TGTGCCAGCAGCTTTTCGACAGGTATCTACGAG.

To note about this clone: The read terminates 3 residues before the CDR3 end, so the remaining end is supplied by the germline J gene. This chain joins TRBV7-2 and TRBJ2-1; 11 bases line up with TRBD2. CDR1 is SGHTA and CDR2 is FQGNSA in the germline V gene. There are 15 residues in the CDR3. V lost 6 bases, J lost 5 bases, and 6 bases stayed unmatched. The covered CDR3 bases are TGTGCCAGCAGTATTACTAGCGGGGGAAACAATGAG. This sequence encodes CASSITSGGNNE. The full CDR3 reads CASSITSGGNNEQFF.

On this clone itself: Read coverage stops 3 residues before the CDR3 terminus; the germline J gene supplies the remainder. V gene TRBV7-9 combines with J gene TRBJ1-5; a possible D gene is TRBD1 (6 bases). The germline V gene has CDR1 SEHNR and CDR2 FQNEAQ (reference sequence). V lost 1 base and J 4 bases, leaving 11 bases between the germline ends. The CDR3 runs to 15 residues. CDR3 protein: CASSLGQAFNQPQHF. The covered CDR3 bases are TGTGCCAGCAGCTTAGGACAGGCTTTTAATCAGCCC.

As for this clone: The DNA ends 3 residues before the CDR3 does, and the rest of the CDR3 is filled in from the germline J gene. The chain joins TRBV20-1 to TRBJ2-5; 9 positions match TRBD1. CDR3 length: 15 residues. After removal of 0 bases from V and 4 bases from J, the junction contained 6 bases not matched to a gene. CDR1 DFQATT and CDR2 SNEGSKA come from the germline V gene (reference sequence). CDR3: CSARDPGQGGETQYF. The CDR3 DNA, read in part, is TGCAGTGCTAGAGATCCGGGACAGGGAGGAGAGACC.

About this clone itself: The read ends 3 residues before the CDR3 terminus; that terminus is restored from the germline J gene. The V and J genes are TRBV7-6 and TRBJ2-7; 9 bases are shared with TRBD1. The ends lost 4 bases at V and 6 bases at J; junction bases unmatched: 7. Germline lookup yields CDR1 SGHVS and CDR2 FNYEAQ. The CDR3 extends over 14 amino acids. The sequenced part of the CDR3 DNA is TGTGCCAGCAGCTCGTACAGGGGGCTCTTCGAG. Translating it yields CASSSYRGLFE. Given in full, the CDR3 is CASSSYRGLFEQYF. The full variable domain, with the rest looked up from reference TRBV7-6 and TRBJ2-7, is GAGVSQSPRYKVTKRGQDVALRCDPISGHVSLYWYRQALGQGPEFLTYFNYEAQQDKSGLPNDRFSAERPEGSISTLTIQRTEQRDSAMYRCASSSYRGLFEQYFGPGTRLTVT.

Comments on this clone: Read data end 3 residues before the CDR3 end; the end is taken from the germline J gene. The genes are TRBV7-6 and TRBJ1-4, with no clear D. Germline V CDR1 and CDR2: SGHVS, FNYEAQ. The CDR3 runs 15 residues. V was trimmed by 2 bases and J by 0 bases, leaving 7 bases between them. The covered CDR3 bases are TGTGCCAGCAGCTTATTTGGCTCAACTAATGAAAAA. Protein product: CASSLFGSTNEK. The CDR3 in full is CASSLFGSTNEKLFF.

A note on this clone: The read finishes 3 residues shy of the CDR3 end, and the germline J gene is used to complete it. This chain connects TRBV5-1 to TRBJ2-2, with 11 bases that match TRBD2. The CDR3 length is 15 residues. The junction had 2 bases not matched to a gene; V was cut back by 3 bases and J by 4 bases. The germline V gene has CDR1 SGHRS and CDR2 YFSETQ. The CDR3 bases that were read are TGCGCCAGCAGCTCTAGCGGGGGGTCCACCGGGGAG. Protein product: CASSSSGGSTGE. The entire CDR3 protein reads CASSSSGGSTGELFF.

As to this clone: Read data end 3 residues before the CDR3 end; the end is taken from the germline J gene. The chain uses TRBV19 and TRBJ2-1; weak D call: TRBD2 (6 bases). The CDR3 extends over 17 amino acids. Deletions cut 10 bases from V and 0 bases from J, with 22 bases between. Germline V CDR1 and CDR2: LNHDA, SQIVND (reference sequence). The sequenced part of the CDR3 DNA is TGTGCCACCCTGGGACTGAGGACGGGAAGCTCCTACAATGAG. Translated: CATLGLRTGSSYNE. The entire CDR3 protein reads CATLGLRTGSSYNEQFF.

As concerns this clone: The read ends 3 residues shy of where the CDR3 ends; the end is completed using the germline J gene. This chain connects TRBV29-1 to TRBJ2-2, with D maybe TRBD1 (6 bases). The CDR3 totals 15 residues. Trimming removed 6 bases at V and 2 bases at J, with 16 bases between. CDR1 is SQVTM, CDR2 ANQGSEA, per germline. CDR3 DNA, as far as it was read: TGCAGCGTAAGCCTTGGACAGCGAAACACCGGGGAG. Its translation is CSVSLGQRNTGE. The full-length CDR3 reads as CSVSLGQRNTGELFF.

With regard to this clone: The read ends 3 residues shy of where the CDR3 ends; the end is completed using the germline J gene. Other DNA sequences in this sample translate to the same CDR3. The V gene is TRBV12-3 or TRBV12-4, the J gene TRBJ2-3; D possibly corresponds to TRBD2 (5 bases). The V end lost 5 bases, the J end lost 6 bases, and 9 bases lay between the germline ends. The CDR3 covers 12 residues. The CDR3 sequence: CASSRGGDTQYF. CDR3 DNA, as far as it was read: TGTGCCAGCAGTCGGGGTGGCGATACG.

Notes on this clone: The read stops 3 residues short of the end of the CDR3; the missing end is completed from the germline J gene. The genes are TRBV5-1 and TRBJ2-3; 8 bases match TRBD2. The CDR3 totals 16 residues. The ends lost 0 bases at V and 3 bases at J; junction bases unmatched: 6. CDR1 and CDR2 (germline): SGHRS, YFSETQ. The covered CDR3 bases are TGCGCCAGCAGCTTGGATGGGCTAGCGGGTACAGATACG. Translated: CASSLDGLAGTDT. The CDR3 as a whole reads CASSLDGLAGTDTQYF.

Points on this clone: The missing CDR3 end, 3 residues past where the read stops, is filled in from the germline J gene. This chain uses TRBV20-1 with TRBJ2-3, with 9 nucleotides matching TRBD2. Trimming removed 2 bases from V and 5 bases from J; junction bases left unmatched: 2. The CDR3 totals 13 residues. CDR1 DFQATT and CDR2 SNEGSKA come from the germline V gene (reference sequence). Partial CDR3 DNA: TGCAGTGCTAGACTAGCGGGGTTAGATACG. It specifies CSARLAGLDT. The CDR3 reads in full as CSARLAGLDTQYF.

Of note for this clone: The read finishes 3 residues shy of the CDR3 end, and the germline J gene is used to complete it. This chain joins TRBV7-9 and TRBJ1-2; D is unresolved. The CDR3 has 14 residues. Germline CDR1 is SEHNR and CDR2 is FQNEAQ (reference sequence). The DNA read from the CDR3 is TGTGCCAGCAGCTTAGTAGCGGGGAAAGAGGCC. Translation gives CASSLVAGKEA. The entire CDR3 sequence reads CASSLVAGKEAYTF. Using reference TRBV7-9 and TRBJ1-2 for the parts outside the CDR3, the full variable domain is DTGVSQNPRHKITKRGQNVTFRCDPISEHNRLYWYRQTLGQGPEFLTYFQNEAQLEKSRLLSDRFSAERPKGSFSTLEIQRTEQGDSAMYLCASSLVAGKEAYTFGSGTRLTVV.

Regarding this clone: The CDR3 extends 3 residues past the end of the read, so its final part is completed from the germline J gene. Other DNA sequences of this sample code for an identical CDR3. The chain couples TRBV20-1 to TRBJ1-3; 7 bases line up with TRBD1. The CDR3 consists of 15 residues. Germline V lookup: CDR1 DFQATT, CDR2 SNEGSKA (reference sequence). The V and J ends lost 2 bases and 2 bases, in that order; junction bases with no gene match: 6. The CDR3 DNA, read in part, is TGCAGTGCTAGAACGACAGGGACACCTGGAAACACC. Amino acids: CSARTTGTPGNT. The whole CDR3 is CSARTTGTPGNTIYF.

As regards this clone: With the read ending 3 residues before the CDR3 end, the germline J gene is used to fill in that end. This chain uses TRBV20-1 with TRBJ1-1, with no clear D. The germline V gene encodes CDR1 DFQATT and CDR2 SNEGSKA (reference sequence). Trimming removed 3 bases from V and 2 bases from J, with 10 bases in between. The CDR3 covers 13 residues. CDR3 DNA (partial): TGCAGTGCTAGCAAGGGTGCCAACACTGAA. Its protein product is CSASKGANTE. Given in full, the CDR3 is CSASKGANTEAFF.

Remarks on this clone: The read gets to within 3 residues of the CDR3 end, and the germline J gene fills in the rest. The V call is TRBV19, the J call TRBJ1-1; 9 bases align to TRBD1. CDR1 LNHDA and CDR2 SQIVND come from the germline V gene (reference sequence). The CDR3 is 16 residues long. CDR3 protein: CASSILSDRGTDTAFF. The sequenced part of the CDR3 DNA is TGTGCCAGTAGTATACTATCGGACAGGGGCACAGATACG.

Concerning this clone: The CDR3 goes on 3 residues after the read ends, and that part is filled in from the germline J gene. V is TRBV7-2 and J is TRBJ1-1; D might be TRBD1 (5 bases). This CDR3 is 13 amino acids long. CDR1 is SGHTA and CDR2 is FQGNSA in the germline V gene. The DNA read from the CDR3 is TGTGCCAGCAGCTCCGGGACTAGTGGAGTT. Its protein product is CASSSGTSGV. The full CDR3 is CASSSGTSGVAFF.

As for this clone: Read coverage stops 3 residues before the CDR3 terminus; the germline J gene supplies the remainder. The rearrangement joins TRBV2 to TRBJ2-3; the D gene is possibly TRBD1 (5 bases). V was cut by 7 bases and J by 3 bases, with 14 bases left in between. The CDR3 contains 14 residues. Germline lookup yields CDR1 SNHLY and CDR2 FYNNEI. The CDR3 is CASTKGRETDTQYF. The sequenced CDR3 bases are TGTGCCAGCACCAAAGGCAGGGAAACAGATACG.

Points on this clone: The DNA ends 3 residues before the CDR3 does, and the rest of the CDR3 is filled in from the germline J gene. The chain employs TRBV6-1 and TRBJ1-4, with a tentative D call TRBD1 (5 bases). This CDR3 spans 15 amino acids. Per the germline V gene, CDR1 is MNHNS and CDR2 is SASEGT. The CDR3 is CASSAGITYNSPLFF. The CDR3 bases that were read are TGTGCCAGCAGTGCAGGGATCACCTATAATTCACCA.

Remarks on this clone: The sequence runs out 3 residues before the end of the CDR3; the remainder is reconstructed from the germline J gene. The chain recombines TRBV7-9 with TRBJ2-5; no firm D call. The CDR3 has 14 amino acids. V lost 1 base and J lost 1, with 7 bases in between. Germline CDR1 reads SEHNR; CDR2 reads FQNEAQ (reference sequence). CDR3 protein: CASSLVSGQETQYF. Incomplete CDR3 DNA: TGTGCCAGCAGCTTAGTCTCGGGCCAAGAGACC.

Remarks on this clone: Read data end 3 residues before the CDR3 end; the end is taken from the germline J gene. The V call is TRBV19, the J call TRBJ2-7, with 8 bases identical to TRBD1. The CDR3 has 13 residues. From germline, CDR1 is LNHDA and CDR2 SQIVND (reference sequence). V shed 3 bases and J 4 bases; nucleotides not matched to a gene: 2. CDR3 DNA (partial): TGTGCCAGTAGTATGGACAGGGCTTACGAG. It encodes CASSMDRAYE. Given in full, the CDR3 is CASSMDRAYEQYF.

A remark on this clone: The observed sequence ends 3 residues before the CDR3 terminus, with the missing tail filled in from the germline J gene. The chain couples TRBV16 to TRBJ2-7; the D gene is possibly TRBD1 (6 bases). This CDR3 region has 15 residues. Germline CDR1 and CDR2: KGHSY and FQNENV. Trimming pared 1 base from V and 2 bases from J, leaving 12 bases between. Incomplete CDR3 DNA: TGTGCCAGCAGCCAATTACAGGGTGATCCCTACGAG. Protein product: CASSQLQGDPYE. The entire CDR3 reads CASSQLQGDPYEQYF.

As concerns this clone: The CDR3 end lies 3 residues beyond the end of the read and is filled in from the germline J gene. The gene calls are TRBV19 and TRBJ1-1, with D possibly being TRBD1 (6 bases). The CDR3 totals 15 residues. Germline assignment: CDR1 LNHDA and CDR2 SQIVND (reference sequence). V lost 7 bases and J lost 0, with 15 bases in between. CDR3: CASIPPDRLNTEAFF. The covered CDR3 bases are TGTGCCAGTATCCCCCCGGACAGACTGAACACTGAA.

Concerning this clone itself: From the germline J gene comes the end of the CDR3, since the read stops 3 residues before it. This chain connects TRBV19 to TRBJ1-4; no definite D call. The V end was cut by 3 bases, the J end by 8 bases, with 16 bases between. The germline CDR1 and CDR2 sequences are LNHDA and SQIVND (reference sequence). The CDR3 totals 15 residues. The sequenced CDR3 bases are TGTGCCAGTAGTATCGGTTTACGGGGTGAAGAAAAA. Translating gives CASSIGLRGEEK. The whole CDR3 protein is CASSIGLRGEEKLFF.

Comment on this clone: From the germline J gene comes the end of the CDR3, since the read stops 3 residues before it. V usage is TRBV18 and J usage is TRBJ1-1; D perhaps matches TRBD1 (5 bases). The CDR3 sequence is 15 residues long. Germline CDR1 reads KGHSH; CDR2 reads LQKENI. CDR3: CASSPAAGSSYEAFF. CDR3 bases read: TGTGCCAGCTCACCAGCGGCAGGGAGCTCCTACGAG.

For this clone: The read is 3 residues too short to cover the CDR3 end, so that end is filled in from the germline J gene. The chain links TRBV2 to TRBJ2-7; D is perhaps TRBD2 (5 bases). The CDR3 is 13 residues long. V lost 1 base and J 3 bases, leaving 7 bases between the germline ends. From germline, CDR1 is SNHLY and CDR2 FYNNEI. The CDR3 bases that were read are TGTGCCAGCAGTGAAGTTCGGGGCTACGAG. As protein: CASSEVRGYE. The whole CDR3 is CASSEVRGYEQYF.